Presented here are 2 T cell receptor beta chains from one specimen sequenced in a study of OX40 agonist ivuxolimab in advanced cancers. TCRdb's table, derived via immunoSEQ multiplex PCR, lists solely in-frame clones and lacks some. This table has around 31,000 clones, around nine tenths appearing once. Sequenced here: CD4+ or CD8+ T cells sorted from blood, sampled in a trial of the OX40 agonist ivuxolimab. Receptors were obtained from an adult with an advanced solid tumor such as melanoma, head and neck, liver or kidney cancer.

In DNA form, the CDR3 reads TGTGCCAGCAGCGCCGGGCCTACTAGCGGGAGACCACCCTACGAGCAGTACTTC. It translates to CASSAGPTSGRPPYEQYF. The chain is built from TRBV9 and TRBJ2-7; 11 bases are a match to TRBD2. Unmatched junction bases numbered 13, after V lost 3 bases and J lost 2 bases. CDR1 and CDR2 (germline): SGDLS, YYNGEE. The CDR3 is made up of 18 amino acids.

The gene calls are TRBV6-6 and TRBJ2-7, with D unclear. CDR3 length equals 12 residues. CDR1 and CDR2 from the germline V gene are MNHNY and SVGAGI (reference sequence). The ends were cut back, 6 bases at V and 3 bases at J, with 9 bases in the middle. The CDR3 protein is CASSPTYYEQYF. The CDR3 DNA sequence: TGTGCCAGCAGCCCCACCTACTACGAGCAGTACTTC.